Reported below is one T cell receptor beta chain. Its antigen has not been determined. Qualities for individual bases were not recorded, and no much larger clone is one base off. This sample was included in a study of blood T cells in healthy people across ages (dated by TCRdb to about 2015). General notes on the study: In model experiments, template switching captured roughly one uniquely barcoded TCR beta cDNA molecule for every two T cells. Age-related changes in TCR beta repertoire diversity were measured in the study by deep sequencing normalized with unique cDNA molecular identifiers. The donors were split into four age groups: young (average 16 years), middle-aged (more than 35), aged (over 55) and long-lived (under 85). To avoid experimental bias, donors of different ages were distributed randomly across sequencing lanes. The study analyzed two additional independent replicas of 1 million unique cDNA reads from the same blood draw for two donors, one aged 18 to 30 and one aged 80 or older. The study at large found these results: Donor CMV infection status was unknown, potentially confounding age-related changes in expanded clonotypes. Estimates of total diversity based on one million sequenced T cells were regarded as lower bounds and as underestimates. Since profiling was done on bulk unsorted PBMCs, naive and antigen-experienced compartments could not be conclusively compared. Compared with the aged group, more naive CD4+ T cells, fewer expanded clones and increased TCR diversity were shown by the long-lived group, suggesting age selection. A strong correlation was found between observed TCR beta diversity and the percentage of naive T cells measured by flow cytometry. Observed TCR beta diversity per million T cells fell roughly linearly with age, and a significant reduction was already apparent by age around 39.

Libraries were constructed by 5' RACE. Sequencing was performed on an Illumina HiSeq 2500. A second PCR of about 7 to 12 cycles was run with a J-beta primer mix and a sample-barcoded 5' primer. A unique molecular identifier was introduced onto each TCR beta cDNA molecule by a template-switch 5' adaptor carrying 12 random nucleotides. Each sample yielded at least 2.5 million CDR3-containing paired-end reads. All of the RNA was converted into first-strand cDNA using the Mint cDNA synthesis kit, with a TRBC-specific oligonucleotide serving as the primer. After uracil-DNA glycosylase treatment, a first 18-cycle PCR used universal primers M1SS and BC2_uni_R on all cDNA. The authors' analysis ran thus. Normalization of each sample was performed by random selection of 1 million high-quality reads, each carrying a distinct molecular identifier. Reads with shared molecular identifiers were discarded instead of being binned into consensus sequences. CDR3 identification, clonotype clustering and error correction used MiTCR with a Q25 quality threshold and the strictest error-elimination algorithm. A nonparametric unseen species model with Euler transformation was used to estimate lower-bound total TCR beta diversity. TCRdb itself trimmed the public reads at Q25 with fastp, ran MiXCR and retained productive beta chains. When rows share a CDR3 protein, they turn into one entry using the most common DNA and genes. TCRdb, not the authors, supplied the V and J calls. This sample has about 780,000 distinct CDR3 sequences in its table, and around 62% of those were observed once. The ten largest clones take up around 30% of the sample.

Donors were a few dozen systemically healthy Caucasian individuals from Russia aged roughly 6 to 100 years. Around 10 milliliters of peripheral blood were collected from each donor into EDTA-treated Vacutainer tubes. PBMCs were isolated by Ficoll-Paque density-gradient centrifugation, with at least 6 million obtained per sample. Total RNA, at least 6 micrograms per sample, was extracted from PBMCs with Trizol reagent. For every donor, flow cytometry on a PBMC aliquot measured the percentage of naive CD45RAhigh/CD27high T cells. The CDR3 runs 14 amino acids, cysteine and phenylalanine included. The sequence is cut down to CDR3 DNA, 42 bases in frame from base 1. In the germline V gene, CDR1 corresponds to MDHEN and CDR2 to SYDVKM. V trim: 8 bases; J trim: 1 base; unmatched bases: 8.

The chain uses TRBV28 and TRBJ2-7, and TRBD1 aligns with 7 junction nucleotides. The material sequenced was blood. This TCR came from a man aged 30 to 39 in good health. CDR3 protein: CASASPGQSYEQYF. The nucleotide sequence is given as TGTGCCAGCGCGTCCCCGGGACAGTCCTACGAGCAGTACTTC.